This entry concerns a single T cell receptor beta chain. Its antigen is as yet unknown. Cells stained for CD3, CD4, CD8, CD45RA, CD27 and viability were sorted into four CD45RA/CD27 subsets. The sample belongs to a study of naive and memory T cell subsets. Whole-study findings and limits: Especially in CD8 cells, naive repertoires contained a few larger clonotypes, possibly CD45RA-re-expressing memory cells.

Two oligonucleotides, mixed equimolar, formed the beta constant-region primer covering TRBC1 and TRBC2. Ligated cDNA was amplified by four rounds of PCR with nested alpha and beta constant-region primers and SP2. In TCRdb, the UMI-ligation and nested PCR reads were re-called with MiXCR into one record per CDR3 protein. The sample contains under 150,000 distinct CDR3 sequences, 15% to 25% of which appear only once. This CDR3 contains 14 residues. Trimming took off 0 bases at V and 10 bases at J, with 13 bases between the two ends. Germline V gives CDR1 MGHRA, CDR2 YSYEKL. V gene TRBV4-1 combines with J gene TRBJ2-1; no clear D. The receptor's source is a human donor in good health. The source material was naive CD8+ T cells from blood. The CDR3 bases are TGCGCCAGCAGCCAAGATAAGTTCTCGGACGAGCAGTTCTTC. It specifies CASSQDKFSDEQFF.